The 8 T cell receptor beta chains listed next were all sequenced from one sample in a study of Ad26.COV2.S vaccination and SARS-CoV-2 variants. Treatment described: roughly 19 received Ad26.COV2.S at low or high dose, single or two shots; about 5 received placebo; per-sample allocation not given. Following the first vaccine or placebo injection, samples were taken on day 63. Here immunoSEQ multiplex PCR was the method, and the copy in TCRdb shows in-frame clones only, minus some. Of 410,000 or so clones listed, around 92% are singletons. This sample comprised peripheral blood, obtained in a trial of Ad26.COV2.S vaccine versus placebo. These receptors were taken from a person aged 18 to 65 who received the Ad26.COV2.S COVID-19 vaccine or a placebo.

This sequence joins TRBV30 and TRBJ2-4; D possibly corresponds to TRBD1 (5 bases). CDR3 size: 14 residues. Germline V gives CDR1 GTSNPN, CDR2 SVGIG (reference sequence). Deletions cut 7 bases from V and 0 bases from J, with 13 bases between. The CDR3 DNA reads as TGTGCCTTAAGACAGAAGCTAGCCAAAAACATTCAGTACTTC. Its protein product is CALRQKLAKNIQYF.

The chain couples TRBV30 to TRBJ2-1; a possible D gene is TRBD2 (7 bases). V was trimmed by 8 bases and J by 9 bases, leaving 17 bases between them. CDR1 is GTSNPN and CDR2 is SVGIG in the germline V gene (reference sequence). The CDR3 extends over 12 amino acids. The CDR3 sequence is CARYGGAGEQFF. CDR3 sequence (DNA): TGTGCCCGATATGGGGGGGCCGGTGAGCAGTTCTTC.

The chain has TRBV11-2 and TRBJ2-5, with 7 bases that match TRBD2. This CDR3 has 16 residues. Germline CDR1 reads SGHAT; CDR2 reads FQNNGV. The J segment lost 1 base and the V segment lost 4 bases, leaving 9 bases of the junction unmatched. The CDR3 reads CASSSFRGGSQETQYF. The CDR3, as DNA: TGTGCCAGCAGCTCCTTTAGGGGAGGGTCCCAAGAGACCCAGTACTTC.

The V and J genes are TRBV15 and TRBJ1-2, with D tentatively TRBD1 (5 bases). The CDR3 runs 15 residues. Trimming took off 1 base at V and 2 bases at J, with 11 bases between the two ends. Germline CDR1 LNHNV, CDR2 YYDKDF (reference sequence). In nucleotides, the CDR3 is TGTGCCACCAGCAGAGGTCAGGACACGAACTATGGCTACACCTTC. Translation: CATSRGQDTNYGYTF.

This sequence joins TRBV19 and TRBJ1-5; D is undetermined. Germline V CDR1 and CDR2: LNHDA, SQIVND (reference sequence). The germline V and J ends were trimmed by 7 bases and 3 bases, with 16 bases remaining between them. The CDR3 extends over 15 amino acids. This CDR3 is CASTTIRFDNQPQHF. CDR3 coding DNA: TGTGCCAGTACCACCATACGTTTTGACAATCAGCCCCAGCATTTT.

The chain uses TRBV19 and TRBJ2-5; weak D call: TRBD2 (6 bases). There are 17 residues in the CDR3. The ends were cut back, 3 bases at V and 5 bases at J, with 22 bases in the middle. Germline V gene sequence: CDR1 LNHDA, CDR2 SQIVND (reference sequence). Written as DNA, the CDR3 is TGTGCCAGTAGTATCTTAGGCGGTAGTGCGGGGTCGGAGACCCAGTACTTC. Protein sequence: CASSILGGSAGSETQYF.

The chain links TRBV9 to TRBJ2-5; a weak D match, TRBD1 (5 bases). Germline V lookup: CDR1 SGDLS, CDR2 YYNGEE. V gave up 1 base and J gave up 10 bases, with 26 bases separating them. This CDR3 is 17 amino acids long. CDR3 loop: CASSVQGTQSALGNQYF. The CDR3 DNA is TGTGCCAGCAGCGTACAGGGTACCCAGTCCGCACTCGGTAACCAGTACTTC.

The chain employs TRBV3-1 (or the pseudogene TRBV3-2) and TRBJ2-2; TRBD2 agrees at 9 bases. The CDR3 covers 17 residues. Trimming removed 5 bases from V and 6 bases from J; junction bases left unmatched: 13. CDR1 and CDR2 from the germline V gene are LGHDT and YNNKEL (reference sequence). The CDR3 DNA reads TGTGCCAGCAGCTCCTTCCCCGGGACTAGCCTTTCCGGGGAGCTGTTTTTT. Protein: CASSSFPGTSLSGELFF.